This T cell receptor (beta chain) was documented in a study of T cells in localized non-small cell lung cancer. Study conclusions and caveats: Greater blood T cell density accompanied longer overall survival. Adjacent lung was found to contain a median about 62 of the top 100 tumor clones. Compared with tumor, uninvolved adjacent lung displayed greater T cell clonality, ranking highest overall. The study sequenced only one region of the tumor. As a result, intratumor heterogeneity could not be excluded and remains possible.

CDR3 size: 17 residues. In germline, CDR1 is LNHDA, CDR2 SQIVND (reference sequence). Trimming cost V 5 bases and J 7 bases; bases outside gene matches: 17. Profiled with immunoSEQ multiplex PCR; TCRdb holds only in-frame clones, not every one. The sample holds roughly 48,000 clones; 60% to 85% are singletons and the top ten take about a sixth. A single count supports this clone. Its specificity is unknown. The chain is built from TRBV19 and TRBJ1-2, with 9 bases matching TRBD1. The sequence was obtained from a man aged 35 to 69 with stage I squamous cell lung carcinoma. This material consisted of peripheral blood, taken before any cancer treatment. CDR3 in DNA: TGTGCCAGTAGTCTGCGGGGACAGGGAGGTCGACCGGGTGGCTACACCTTC. Protein product: CASSLRGQGGRPGGYTF.